The text below deals with one T cell receptor beta chain. Its antigen is still unknown. This specimen comes from a study of cytomegalovirus exposure and HLA in healthy donors. Findings and limits, study-wide: Most observed TCR sequences were rare, whereas some public TCRs were detected in many donors.

The CDR3 contains 15 residues. Germline V gene lookup returns CDR1 MNHEY and CDR2 SVGAGI. V lost 7 bases and J 2 bases, leaving 16 bases between the germline ends. With 60 Vbeta and 13 Jbeta primers, the PCR was carried out. Clones were read by immunoSEQ multiplex PCR, and TCRdb kept only the in-frame ones, dropping some. The sample holds some 130,000 clones. This receptor was taken from a woman between 40 and 55 years old in good health and CMV-seropositive. This chain uses TRBV6-5 with TRBJ2-3; weak D call: TRBD2 (6 bases). Sequencing was performed on PBMCs. The CDR3 loop reads CASNKGGRHTDTQYF. In DNA form, the CDR3 reads TGTGCCAGCAACAAAGGAGGGAGGCACACAGATACGCAGTATTTT.